This TCR beta chain emerged from a study of T cell repertoires in cytomegalovirus infection. Study details: Public signatures in TCR beta pointed to CMV infection and matching HLA type.

One entry per CDR3 protein, called by TCRdb with MiXCR from the reads. Seen here are about 490,000 distinct CDR3 sequences, about a quarter observed once, and the top ten hold around 13%. Details on this clonotype: Its target is not known.

General study points: It was HLA-C-restricted CMV-specific TCR beta clonotypes that dominated the response ex vivo. Adding up the frequency of public TCR beta families identified people who carried CMV plus the relevant HLA.

Sequenced input: PBMCs. This TCR was sampled from a human donor in good health (CMV status not recorded). Some clones in this sample may be carry-over from other donors' samples.

The DNA of the CDR3 is TGTGCCACCAGCAGAGCCAAAAGCCCCGGGGGAGGACAGCCCCAGCATTTT. Residues: CATSRAKSPGGGQPQHF. The chain joins TRBV15 to TRBJ1-5, with D possibly matching TRBD1 (5 bases). The CDR3 length is 17 residues. Germline V gene sequence: CDR1 LNHNV, CDR2 YYDKDF (reference sequence). The V and J ends lost 1 base and 7 bases respectively, with 20 bases between them.